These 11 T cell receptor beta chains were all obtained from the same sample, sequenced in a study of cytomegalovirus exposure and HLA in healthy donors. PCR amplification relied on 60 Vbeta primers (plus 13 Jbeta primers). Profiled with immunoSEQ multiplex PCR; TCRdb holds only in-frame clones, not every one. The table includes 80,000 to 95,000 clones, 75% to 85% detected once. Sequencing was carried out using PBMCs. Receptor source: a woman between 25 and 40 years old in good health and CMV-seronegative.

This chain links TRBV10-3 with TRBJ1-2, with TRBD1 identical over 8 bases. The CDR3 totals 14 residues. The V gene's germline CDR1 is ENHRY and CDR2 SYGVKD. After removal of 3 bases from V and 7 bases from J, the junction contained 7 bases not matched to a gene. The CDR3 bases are TGTGCCATCAGTGATCAGGGGGCCCACCTTGGCTACACCTTC. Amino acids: CAISDQGAHLGYTF.

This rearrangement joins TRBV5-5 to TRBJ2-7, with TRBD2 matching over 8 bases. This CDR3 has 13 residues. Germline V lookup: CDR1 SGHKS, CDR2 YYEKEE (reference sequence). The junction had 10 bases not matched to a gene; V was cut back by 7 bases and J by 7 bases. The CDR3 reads CASSSGRQREQYF. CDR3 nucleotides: TGTGCCAGCTCGAGCGGGAGACAGCGTGAGCAGTACTTC. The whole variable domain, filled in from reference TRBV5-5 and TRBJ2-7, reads DAGVTQSPTHLIKTRGQQVTLRCSPISGHKSVSWYQQVLGQGPQFIFQYYEKEERGRGNFPDRFSARQFPNYSSELNVNALLLGDSALYLCASSSGRQREQYFGPGTRLTVT.

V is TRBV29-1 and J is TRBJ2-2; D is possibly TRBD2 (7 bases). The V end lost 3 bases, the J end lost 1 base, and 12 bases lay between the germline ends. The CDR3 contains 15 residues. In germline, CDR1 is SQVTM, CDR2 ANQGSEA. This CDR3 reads CSVDGGGGNTGELFF. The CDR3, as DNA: TGCAGCGTTGATGGAGGGGGGGGGAACACCGGGGAGCTGTTTTTT.

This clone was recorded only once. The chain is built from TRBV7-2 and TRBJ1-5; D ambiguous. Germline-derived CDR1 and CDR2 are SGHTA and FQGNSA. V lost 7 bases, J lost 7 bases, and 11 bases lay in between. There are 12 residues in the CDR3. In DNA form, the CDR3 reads TGTGCCAGCACCATAGAGGGCCAGCCCCAGCATTTT. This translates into CASTIEGQPQHF.

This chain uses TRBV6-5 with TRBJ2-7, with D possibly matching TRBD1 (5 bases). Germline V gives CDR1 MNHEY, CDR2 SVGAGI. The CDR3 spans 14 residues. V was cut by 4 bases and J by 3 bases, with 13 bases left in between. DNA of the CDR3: TGTGCCAGCAGTTCACGGAGACAGAACTACGAGCAGTACTTC. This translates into CASSSRRQNYEQYF.

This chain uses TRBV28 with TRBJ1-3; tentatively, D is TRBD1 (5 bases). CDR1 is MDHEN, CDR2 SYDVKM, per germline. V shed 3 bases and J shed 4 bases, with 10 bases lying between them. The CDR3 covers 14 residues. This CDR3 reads CASSFAGSGNTIYF. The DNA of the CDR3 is TGTGCCAGCAGTTTTGCAGGGTCGGGAAACACCATATATTTT.

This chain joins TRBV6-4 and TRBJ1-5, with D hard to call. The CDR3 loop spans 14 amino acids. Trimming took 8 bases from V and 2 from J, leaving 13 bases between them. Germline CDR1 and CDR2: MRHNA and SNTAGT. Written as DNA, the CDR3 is TGTGCCAGCCGCCGAACGGAGGGCAATCAGCCCCAGCATTTT. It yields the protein CASRRTEGNQPQHF.

CDR3 loop: CAWSRGINQPQHF. DNA of the CDR3: TGTGCCTGGAGCCGGGGGATCAATCAGCCCCAGCATTTT. The chain uses TRBV30 and TRBJ1-5, with D perhaps TRBD1 (5 bases). Looked up from germline, CDR1 is GTSNPN and CDR2 is SVGIG (reference sequence). This CDR3 spans 13 amino acids. The germline V and J ends were trimmed by 3 bases and 3 bases, with 9 bases remaining between them.

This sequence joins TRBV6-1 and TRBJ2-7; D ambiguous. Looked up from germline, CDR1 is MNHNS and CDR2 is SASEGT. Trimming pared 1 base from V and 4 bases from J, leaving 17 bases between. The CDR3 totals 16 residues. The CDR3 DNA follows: TGTGCCAGCAGTGAAGTTATAGCCTATCCTACTTACGAGCAGTACTTC. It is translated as CASSEVIAYPTYEQYF.

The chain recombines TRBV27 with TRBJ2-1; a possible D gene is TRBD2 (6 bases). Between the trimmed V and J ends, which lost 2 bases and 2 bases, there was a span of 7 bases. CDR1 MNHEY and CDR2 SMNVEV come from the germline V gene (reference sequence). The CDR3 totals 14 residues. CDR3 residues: CASSLRLAYNEQFF. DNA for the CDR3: TGTGCCAGCAGTTTAAGACTAGCCTACAATGAGCAGTTCTTC.

In DNA form, the CDR3 reads TGTGCCAGCAGGAGGACTGCAGAACCCTCCGGGGCCAACGTCCTGACTTTC. It specifies CASRRTAEPSGANVLTF. This rearrangement joins TRBV28 to TRBJ2-6; D may be TRBD2 (5 bases). Germline V gene sequence: CDR1 MDHEN, CDR2 SYDVKM. The CDR3 loop spans 17 amino acids. Trimming took off 6 bases at V and 4 bases at J, with 19 bases between the two ends.